This TCR beta chain was found in a study of cytomegalovirus exposure and HLA in healthy donors. This clone was seen a few times. PCR used 60 Vbeta primers and 13 Jbeta primers. The method was immunoSEQ multiplex PCR; TCRdb's version includes in-frame clones alone and lacks a portion of them. The sample records about 140,000 clones, about 66% being singletons. CDR1 and CDR2 (germline): MRHNA, SNTAGT. The CDR3 contains 15 residues. V lost 6 bases, J lost 2 bases, and 7 bases stayed unmatched. The specimen was PBMCs. The source is a male donor in good health and CMV-seronegative. The J gene is TRBJ2-7, the V gene TRBV6-4, with 10 bases fitting TRBD1. The CDR3 protein is CASSPDRGLPYEQYF. Written as DNA, the CDR3 is TGTGCCAGCAGCCCGGACAGGGGGTTACCCTACGAGCAGTACTTC.